The 8 T cell receptor beta chains given below trace back to one sample, sequenced in a study of response to subunit inactivated influenza vaccine (dated by TCRdb to 2017 to 2018). The method was RT-PCR. This sample was sequenced with an Illumina HiSeq 2500. TCRdb reprocessing: public reads trimmed at Q25 with fastp, clones called with MiXCR, in-frame beta chains kept. Each record represents a unique CDR3 protein, reported with the most common genes and DNA among its rows. For this sample there are approximately 170,000 distinct CDR3 sequences; roughly 12% appear just once. Of the sample, about 29% falls within the top ten clones. This sample was shared with a second study, whose subject was T cells expressing NK-cell markers. As that second paper reports: 5'RACE template switching, by which a universal primer site and unique molecular identifiers were added, was used to make TCR beta cDNA libraries.

The sequencing used CD8+ T cells sorted from PBMCs, collected about 11 days after vaccination. Every receptor here comes from a man over 45 who received an inactivated influenza vaccine. Donor details come from another sample of the same person, matched by shared clones.

This clonotype was seen more than once but under ten times. The CDR3 bases are TGTGCCAGCAGCACACCACTAGCGGGAGGGCCCACCCCCTACAATGAGCAGTTCTTC. Its protein product is CASSTPLAGGPTPYNEQFF. This chain uses TRBV9 with TRBJ2-1; 13 nucleotides match TRBD2. The CDR3 runs 19 residues. Trimming cost V 4 bases and J 2 bases; bases outside gene matches: 12. CDR1 SGDLS and CDR2 YYNGEE come from the germline V gene. Full variable domain (outside the CDR3, taken from reference TRBV9 and TRBJ2-1): DSGVTQTPKHLITATGQRVTLRCSPRSGDLSVYWYQQSLDQGLQFLIQYYNGEERAKGNILERFSAQQFPDLHSELNLSSLELGDSALYFCASSTPLAGGPTPYNEQFFGPGTRLTVL.

This clonotype was picked up a small number of times. The gene calls are TRBV7-6 and TRBJ1-3; 9 nucleotides match TRBD1. Losses at the gene ends were 1 base for V and 3 bases for J; bases not matched to a gene: 4. Germline CDR1 reads SGHVS; CDR2 reads FNYEAQ. This CDR3 is 16 amino acids long. The CDR3 region is CASSLGTGAFGNTIYF. As DNA, the CDR3 is TGTGCCAGCAGCTTAGGGACAGGGGCATTTGGAAACACCATATATTTT.

This clonotype was seen many times. The rearrangement joins TRBV28 to TRBJ2-1, with D maybe TRBD2 (6 bases). Germline V gene lookup returns CDR1 MDHEN and CDR2 SYDVKM. This CDR3 contains 17 residues. V was pared by 3 bases and J by 2 bases, with 17 bases between. Here the CDR3 reads CASSFDLGTGTYNEQFF. Written as DNA, the CDR3 is TGTGCCAGCAGTTTCGACTTGGGGACTGGCACCTACAATGAGCAGTTCTTC.

This chain uses TRBV7-2 with TRBJ2-1, with 9 bases aligning to TRBD2. Germline trimming cut 3 bases from V and 8 bases from J; bases unmatched to any gene: 14. This CDR3 is 17 amino acids long. Looked up from germline, CDR1 is SGHTA and CDR2 is FQGNSA. CDR3 amino acids: CASSLGFGGRAADEQFF. For the CDR3, the DNA is TGTGCCAGCAGCTTGGGGTTTGGCGGGAGGGCCGCCGATGAGCAGTTCTTC.

This clonotype was observed a few times. This sequence joins TRBV12-3 or TRBV12-4 and TRBJ1-2; tentatively, D is TRBD1 (6 bases). V lost 5 bases to trimming and J lost 8 bases, with 15 bases between them. The CDR3 contains 13 residues. CDR3 region: CASSRTAYLGYTF. For the CDR3, the DNA is TGTGCCAGCAGTAGGACAGCCTACCTCGGCTACACCTTC.

This clonotype was detected only a few times. The chain is built from TRBV7-9 and TRBJ2-7, with D maybe TRBD2 (5 bases). The ends were cut back, 5 bases at V and 5 bases at J, with 19 bases in the middle. The CDR3 is 15 residues long. Germline V lookup: CDR1 SEHNR, CDR2 FQNEAQ (reference sequence). CDR3 sequence reads: CASSGGPTPAHEQYF. DNA of the CDR3: TGTGCCAGCAGCGGAGGACCCACCCCCGCACACGAGCAGTACTTC. The complete variable domain, with remaining parts taken from reference TRBV7-9 and TRBJ2-7, reads DTGVSQNPRHKITKRGQNVTFRCDPISEHNRLYWYRQTLGQGPEFLTYFQNEAQLEKSRLLSDRFSAERPKGSFSTLEIQRTEQGDSAMYLCASSGGPTPAHEQYFGPGTRLTVT.

This sequence joins TRBV12-3 or TRBV12-4 and TRBJ2-1; D remains ambiguous. CDR3 size: 14 residues. Trimming pared 7 bases from V and 0 bases from J, leaving 10 bases between. For the CDR3, the DNA is TGTGCCAGCACCCAACAGAGCTCCTACAATGAGCAGTTCTTC. This gives the protein CASTQQSSYNEQFF.

In this sample, this clonotype turned up a few times. The chain is built from TRBV12-3 or TRBV12-4 and TRBJ1-1; D remains unclear. V lost 3 bases and J lost 0, with 8 bases in between. The CDR3 is 14 amino acids. The CDR3 spells CASSFTGLNTEAFF. In DNA form, the CDR3 reads TGTGCCAGCAGTTTTACCGGGTTGAACACTGAAGCTTTCTTT.